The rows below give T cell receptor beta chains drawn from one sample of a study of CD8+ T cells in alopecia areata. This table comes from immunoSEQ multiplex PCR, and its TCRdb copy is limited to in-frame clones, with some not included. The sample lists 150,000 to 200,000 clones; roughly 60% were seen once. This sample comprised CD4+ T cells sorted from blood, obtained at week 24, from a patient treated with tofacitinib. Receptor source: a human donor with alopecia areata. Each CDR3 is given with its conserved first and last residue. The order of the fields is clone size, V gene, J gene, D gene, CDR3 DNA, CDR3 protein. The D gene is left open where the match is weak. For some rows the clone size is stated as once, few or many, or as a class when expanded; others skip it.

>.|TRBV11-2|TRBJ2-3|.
TGTGCCAGCAGCTTAGGGGGAATCACAGATACGCAGTATTTT
CASSLGGITDTQYF
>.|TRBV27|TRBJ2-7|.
TGTGCCAGCAGCCGCACCGTCTCAATTCCCTACGAGCAGTACTTC
CASSRTVSIPYEQYF
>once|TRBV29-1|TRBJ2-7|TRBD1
TGCAGCGCCCGGGACAGGGGATACGAGCAGTACTTC
CSARDRGYEQYF
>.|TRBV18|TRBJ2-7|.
TGTGCCAGCTCACCTATGGAGTTTGGCGAGCAGTACTTC
CASSPMEFGEQYF
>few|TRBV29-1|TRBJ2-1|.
TGCAGCGCACTCGCCTACAATGAGCAGTTCTTC
CSALAYNEQFF
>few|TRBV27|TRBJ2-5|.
TGTGCCAGCAGCCGGGCCCTCCGGGGGCAAGAGACCCAGTACTTC
CASSRALRGQETQYF
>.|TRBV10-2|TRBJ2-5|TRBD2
TGCGCCAGCAGAGGCGGGGGGATTAGGGAGACCCAGTACTTC
CASRGGGIRETQYF
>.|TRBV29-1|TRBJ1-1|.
TGCAGCGTTGTCGGTTCCCTGAACACTGAAGCTTTCTTT
CSVVGSLNTEAFF
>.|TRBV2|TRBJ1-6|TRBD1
TGTGCCAGCAGTCTGACAGGGAATAATTCACCCCTCCACTTT
CASSLTGNNSPLHF
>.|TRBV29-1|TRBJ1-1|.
TGCAGCGGAGGGGTTGAGAACACTGAAGCTTTCTTT
CSGGVENTEAFF
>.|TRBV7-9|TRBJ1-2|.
TGTGCCAGCAGCTTAGTGGCGCAGAACCCTACCTTC
CASSLVAQNPTF